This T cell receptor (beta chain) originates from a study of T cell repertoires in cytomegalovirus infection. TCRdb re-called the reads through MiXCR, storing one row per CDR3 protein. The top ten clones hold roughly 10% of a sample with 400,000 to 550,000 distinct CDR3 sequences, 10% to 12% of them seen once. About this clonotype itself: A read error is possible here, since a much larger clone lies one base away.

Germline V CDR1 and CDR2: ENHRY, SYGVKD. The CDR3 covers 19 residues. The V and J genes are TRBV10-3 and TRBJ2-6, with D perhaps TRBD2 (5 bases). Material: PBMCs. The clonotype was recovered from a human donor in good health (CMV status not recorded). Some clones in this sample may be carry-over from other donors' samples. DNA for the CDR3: TGTGCCATCGGTGAGTCGAGGAGAACGACTATCTCTGGGGCCAACGTCCTGACTTTC. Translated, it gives CAIGESRRTTISGANVLTF.